This record looks at one T cell receptor (beta chain) sequence and its context. Germline values: CDR1 SGHTS, CDR2 YDEGEE. The CDR3 runs to 16 residues. The J segment lost 5 bases and the V segment lost 0 bases, leaving 4 bases of the junction unmatched. Profiled with immunoSEQ multiplex PCR; TCRdb holds only in-frame clones, not every one. This sample carries tens of thousands of clones, about four fifths of them seen once, and the ten largest clones take 4% to 6%. The data were obtained in a study of blood T cell repertoires in COVID-19. Across the whole study: From the United States, Italy and Spain came samples of acute and convalescent COVID-19.

The chain combines TRBV5-8 with TRBJ2-1; TRBD2 matches 11 bases. The sequenced sample was peripheral blood. The sequence was obtained from a man aged 80 or over with COVID-19, enrolled during active disease. The CDR3, as DNA: TGTGCCAGCAGCTTGGAGGGACTAGCGGCCCACAATGAGCAGTTCTTC. Translating gives CASSLEGLAAHNEQFF.